This entry lists 8 T cell receptor beta chains sequenced from one sample in a study of CD8 T cells in Susac syndrome. It was with random hexamers that 0.5 to 1 ug RNA was reverse transcribed. In TCRdb, the immunoSEQ multiplex PCR reads were re-called with MiXCR into one record per CDR3 protein. Here the sample spans more than 150,000 distinct CDR3 sequences, approximately 94% being singletons. The sequencing input was CD4+ T cells from PBMCs. These receptors all come from a human donor with Susac syndrome.

The rearrangement joins TRBV10-3 to TRBJ2-3, with TRBD2 matching over 8 bases. Germline lookup yields CDR1 ENHRY and CDR2 SYGVKD. Trimming cost V 4 bases and J 3 bases; bases outside gene matches: 3. The CDR3 extends over 14 amino acids. The CDR3 region is CAISGGGWTDTQYF. The DNA for the CDR3 is TGTGCCATCAGTGGCGGGGGGTGGACAGATACGCAGTATTTT.

This clonotype was seen more than once but under ten times. The CDR3 sequence is CASSPGPSYEQYF. The CDR3 coding sequence is TGTGCCTCATCACCGGGACCTTCCTACGAGCAGTACTTC. V is TRBV30 and J is TRBJ2-7, with D perhaps matching TRBD1 or TRBD2 (5 bases each). Germline V gives CDR1 GTSNPN, CDR2 SVGIG (reference sequence). This CDR3 spans 13 amino acids. V lost 7 bases, J lost 1 base, and 14 bases lay in between.

This chain links TRBV19 with TRBJ2-5, with D perhaps being TRBD1 or TRBD2 (5 bases each). CDR1 is LNHDA and CDR2 is SQIVND in the germline V gene (reference sequence). Trimming took off 6 bases at V and 2 bases at J, with 10 bases between the two ends. This CDR3 spans 13 amino acids. The CDR3: CASSGTDQETQYF. The CDR3 DNA reads as TGTGCCAGTAGCGGGACGGATCAAGAGACCCAGTACTTC.

The chain employs TRBV6-5 and TRBJ2-2, with 9 positions matching TRBD1. The CDR3 runs to 15 residues. V was clipped by 5 bases and J by 6 bases; unmatched bases: 7. Germline CDR1 reads MNHEY; CDR2 reads SVGAGI. The CDR3 reads CASSKGQGRAGELFF. DNA of the CDR3: TGTGCCAGCAGTAAAGGACAGGGGAGGGCCGGGGAGCTGTTTTTT.

V is TRBV28 and J is TRBJ2-3; D not resolved. The germline gives CDR1 MDHEN, CDR2 SYDVKM. V was trimmed by 8 bases and J by 2 bases, leaving 8 bases between them. CDR3 size: 12 residues. CDR3 DNA: TGTGCCAGCCAAGACAACACAGATACGCAGTATTTT. Translating it yields CASQDNTDTQYF.

The V call is TRBV6-5, the J call TRBJ2-7; D uncertain. V dropped 2 bases and J dropped 3 bases, with 5 bases sitting between them. The germline V gene has CDR1 MNHEY and CDR2 SVGAGI. The CDR3 is made up of 12 amino acids. CDR3 amino acids: CASSYPNYEQYF. CDR3 nucleotides: TGTGCCAGCAGTTACCCCAACTACGAGCAGTACTTC.

The chain carries TRBV9 and TRBJ1-1, with a possible D match to TRBD1 (5 bases). The CDR3 has 14 amino acids. Germline assignment: CDR1 SGDLS and CDR2 YYNGEE. V dropped 3 bases and J dropped 0 bases, with 9 bases sitting between them. DNA of the CDR3: TGTGCCAGCAGCGGGGGGGTGATGAACACTGAAGCTTTCTTT. Its translation: CASSGGVMNTEAFF.

This chain uses TRBV24-1 with TRBJ1-5, with D possibly TRBD1 on 6 matching bases. V shed 4 bases and J shed 6 bases, with 12 bases lying between them. The germline V gene encodes CDR1 KGHDR and CDR2 SFDVKD. CDR3 length: 14 residues. CDR3 sequence: CATSDHRVGQPQHF. The CDR3 region has the DNA TGTGCCACCAGTGACCACAGGGTGGGTCAGCCCCAGCATTTT.